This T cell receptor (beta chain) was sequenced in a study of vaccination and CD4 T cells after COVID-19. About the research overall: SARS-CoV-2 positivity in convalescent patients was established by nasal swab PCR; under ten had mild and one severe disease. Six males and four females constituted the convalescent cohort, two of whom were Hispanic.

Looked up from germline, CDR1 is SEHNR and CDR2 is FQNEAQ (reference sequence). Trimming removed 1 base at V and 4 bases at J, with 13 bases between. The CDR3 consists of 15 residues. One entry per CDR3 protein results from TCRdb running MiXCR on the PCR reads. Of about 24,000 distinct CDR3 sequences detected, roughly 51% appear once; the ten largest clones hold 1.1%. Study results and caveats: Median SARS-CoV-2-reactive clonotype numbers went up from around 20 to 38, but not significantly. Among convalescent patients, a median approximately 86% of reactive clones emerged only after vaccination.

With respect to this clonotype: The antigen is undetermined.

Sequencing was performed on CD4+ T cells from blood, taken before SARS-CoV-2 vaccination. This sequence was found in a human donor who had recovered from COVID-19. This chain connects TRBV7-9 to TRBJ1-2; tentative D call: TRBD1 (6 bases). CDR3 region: CASSLGEGVPYGYTF. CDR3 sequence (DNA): TGTGCCAGCAGCTTAGGGGAGGGGGTCCCCTATGGCTACACCTTC. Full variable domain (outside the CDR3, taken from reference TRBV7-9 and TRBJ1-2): DTGVSQNPRHKITKRGQNVTFRCDPISEHNRLYWYRQTLGQGPEFLTYFQNEAQLEKSRLLSDRFSAERPKGSFSTLEIQRTEQGDSAMYLCASSLGEGVPYGYTFGSGTRLTVV.